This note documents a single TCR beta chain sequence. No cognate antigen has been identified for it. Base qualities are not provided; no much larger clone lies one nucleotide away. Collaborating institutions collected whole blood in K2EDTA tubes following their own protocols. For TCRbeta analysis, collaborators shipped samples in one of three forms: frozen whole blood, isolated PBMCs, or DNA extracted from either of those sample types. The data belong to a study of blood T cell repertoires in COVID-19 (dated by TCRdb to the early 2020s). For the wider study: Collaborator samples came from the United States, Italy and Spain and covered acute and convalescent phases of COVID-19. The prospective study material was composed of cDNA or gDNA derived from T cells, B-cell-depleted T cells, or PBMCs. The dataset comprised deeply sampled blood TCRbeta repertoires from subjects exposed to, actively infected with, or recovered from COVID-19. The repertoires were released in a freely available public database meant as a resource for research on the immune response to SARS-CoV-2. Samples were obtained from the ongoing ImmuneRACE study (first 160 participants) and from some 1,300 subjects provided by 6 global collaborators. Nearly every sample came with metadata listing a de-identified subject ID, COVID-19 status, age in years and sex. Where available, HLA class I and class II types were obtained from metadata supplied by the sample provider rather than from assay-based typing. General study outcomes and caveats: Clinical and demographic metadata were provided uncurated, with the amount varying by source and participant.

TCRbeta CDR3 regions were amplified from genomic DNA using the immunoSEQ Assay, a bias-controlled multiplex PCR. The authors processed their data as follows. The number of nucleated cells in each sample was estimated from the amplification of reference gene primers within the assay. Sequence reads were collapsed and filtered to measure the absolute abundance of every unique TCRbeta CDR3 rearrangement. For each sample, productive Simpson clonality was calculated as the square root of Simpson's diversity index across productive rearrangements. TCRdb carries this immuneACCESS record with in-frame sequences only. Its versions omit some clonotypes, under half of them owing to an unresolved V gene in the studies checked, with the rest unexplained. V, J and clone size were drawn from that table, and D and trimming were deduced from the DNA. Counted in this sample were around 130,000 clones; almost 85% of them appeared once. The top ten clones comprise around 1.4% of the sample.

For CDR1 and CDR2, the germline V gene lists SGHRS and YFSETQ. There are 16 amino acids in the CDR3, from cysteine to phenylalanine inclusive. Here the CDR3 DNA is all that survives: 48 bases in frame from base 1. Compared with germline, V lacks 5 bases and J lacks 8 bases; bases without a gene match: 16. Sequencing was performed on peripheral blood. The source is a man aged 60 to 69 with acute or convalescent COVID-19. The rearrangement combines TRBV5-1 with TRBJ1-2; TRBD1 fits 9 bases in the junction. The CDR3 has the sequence CASSRITGGDVGGYTF. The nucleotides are TGCGCCAGCAGTCGTATAACAGGGGGCGACGTCGGGGGCTACACCTTC.